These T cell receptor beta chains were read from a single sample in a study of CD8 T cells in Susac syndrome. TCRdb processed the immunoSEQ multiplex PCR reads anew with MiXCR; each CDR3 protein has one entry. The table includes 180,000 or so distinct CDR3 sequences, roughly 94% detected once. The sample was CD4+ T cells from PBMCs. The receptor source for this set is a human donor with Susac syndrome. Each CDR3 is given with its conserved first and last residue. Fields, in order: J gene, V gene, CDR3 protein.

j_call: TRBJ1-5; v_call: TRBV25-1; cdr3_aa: CASSEGGQGRNQPQHF
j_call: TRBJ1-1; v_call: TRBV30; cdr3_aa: CAWSVKGTIKAFF
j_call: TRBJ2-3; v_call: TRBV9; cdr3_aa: CASSGLLADTQYF
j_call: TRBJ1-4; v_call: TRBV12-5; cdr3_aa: CASGPGQGLTNEKLFF
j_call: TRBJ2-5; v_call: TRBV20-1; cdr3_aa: CSARQETQYF
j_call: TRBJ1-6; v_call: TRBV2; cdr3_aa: CASSEGRVRNSPLHF
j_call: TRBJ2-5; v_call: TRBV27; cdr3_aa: CASSLLTGKRETQYF
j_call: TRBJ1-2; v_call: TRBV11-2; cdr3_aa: CASSLTPWGEYGYTF
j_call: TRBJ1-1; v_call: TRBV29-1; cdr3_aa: CSVIRRVDTEAFF
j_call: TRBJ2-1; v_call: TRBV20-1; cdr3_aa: CSASGWAGRLRGYNEQFF
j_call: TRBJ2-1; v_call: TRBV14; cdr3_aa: CASSQGVHNEQFF
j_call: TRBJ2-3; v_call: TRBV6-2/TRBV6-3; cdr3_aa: CASSTAGTPTADTQYF
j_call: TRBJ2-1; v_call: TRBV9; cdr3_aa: CASSPKGDEQFF
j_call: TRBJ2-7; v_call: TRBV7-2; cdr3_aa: CASSLRGAVRVPYEQYF
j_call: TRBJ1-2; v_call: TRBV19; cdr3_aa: CASSIGLSGGYTF
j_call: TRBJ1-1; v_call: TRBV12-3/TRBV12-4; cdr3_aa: CASNSPLETEAFF
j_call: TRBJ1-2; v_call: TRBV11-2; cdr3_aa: CASSAGLGVGYGYTF
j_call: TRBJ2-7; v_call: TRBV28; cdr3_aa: CASSRGGSYEQYF
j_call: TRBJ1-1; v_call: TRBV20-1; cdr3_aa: CSAKEQGMHTEAFF
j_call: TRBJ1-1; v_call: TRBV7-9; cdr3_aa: CASSQTGESAFF
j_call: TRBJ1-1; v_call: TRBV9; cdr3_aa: CASSVDGGSTEAFF
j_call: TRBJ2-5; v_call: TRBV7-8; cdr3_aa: CASSFGNVGETQYF
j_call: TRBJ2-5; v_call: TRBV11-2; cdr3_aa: CASSSVAGEETQYF
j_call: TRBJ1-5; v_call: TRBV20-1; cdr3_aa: CSASQGESNQPQHF
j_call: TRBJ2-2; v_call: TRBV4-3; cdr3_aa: CASSGDGIGELFF
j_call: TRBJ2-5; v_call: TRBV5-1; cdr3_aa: CASSSGLAGGRETQYF
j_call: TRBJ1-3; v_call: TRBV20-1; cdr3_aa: CSASIGTVSGNTIYF
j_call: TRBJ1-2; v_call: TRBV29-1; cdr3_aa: CSLQGDYGYTF
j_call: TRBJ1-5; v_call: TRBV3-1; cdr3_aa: CASSRTGTGDQPQHF
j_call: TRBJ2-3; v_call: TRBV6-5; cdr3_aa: CASSYRPGQGIDTQYF
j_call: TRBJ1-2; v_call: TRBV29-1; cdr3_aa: CSVEEGGLNYGYTF
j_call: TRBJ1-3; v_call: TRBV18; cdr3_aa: CASSPPNSSGNTIYF
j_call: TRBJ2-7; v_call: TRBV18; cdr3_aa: CASSPPGPQSSYEQYF
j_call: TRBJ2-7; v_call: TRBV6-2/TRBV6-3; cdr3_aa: CASRADSYEQYF